A single sample is the source of the 22 T cell receptor beta chains below, sequenced in a study of T cell responses to AZD1222 COVID-19 vaccine. This table comes from immunoSEQ multiplex PCR, and its TCRdb copy is limited to in-frame clones, with some not included. The sample includes 140,000 or so clones, around 91% of them seen just once. The material was peripheral blood, obtained on day 0 of AZD1222 vaccination. These receptors were obtained from an adult in good health.

The rearrangement joins TRBV5-1 to TRBJ2-7; TRBD2 might be the D (5 bases). CDR1 is SGHRS and CDR2 is YFSETQ in the germline V gene. V was pared by 3 bases and J by 2 bases, with 15 bases between. This CDR3 has 15 amino acids. The CDR3 spells CASSSHPGNTYEQYF. The CDR3 DNA reads TGCGCCAGCAGCTCCCACCCGGGGAACACCTACGAGCAGTACTTC.

V is TRBV19 and J is TRBJ2-2; 12 positions agree with TRBD2. Trimming removed 3 bases from V and 5 bases from J; junction bases left unmatched: 4. The CDR3 has 16 amino acids. CDR1 and CDR2 from the germline V gene are LNHDA and SQIVND (reference sequence). Here the CDR3 DNA reads TGTGCCAGTAGTATTCTGACTAGCGGGAGAACCGGGGAGCTGTTTTTT. Its translation: CASSILTSGRTGELFF.

A few counts support this clone. V and J are TRBV2 and TRBJ1-1; 10 nucleotides agree with TRBD1. The CDR3 extends over 15 amino acids. The J segment lost 1 base and the V segment lost 6 bases, leaving 5 bases of the junction unmatched. Germline V lookup: CDR1 SNHLY, CDR2 FYNNEI. The CDR3: CASRTGGTPNTEAFF. The CDR3 DNA reads TGTGCCAGCAGGACAGGGGGCACACCGAACACTGAAGCTTTCTTT.

The chain employs TRBV10-3 and TRBJ2-5; a possible D gene is TRBD1 (6 bases). The germline gives CDR1 ENHRY, CDR2 SYGVKD. The CDR3 runs to 12 residues. Trimming removed 7 bases from V and 7 bases from J, with 13 bases in between. CDR3 amino acids: CAINPGEGTQYF. Here the CDR3 DNA reads TGTGCCATCAATCCAGGGGAAGGGACCCAGTACTTC.

The chain is built from TRBV7-9 and TRBJ1-1, with D perhaps TRBD1 (5 bases). Germline CDR1 and CDR2: SEHNR and FQNEAQ (reference sequence). V lost 6 bases to trimming and J lost 1 base, with 9 bases between them. The CDR3 loop spans 13 amino acids. CDR3 bases: TGTGCCAGCAGATATACAGGGAACACTGAAGCTTTCTTT. Translating gives CASRYTGNTEAFF.

The J gene is TRBJ2-3, the V gene TRBV5-5, with 9 bases matching TRBD2. Germline V gene sequence: CDR1 SGHKS, CDR2 YYEKEE (reference sequence). V trimming: 0 bases; J trimming: 0 bases; junction bases outside the gene matches: 2. The CDR3 length is 16 residues. In nucleotides, the CDR3 is TGTGCCAGCAGCTTGGGGCTAGCGGGGAGCACAGATACGCAGTATTTT. This codes for CASSLGLAGSTDTQYF.

This clone was seen once. DNA for the CDR3: TGTGCCAGCAGTTTATCGAGGGGGGATAGATCCTACGAGCAGTACTTC. The encoded protein is CASSLSRGDRSYEQYF. The chain recombines TRBV27 with TRBJ2-7; tentatively, D is TRBD1 or TRBD2 (6 bases each). This CDR3 is 16 amino acids long. Deletions cut 0 bases from V and 1 base from J, with 13 bases between. Germline values: CDR1 MNHEY, CDR2 SMNVEV (reference sequence).

About this clone itself: One end of the junction does not line up with germline, which may come from a read error. V gene TRBV3-1 (or the pseudogene TRBV3-2) combines with J gene TRBJ1-1; the match to TRBD1 covers 7 bases. This CDR3 has 13 amino acids. Germline assignment: CDR1 LGHDT and CDR2 YNNKEL (reference sequence). For the CDR3, the DNA is TGTGCCAGCAGCGAAGACAGGGTTACTGAAGCTTTCTTT. This encodes CASSEDRVTEAFF.

The rearrangement links TRBV5-4 to TRBJ2-5; TRBD1 is a possible D gene (6 bases). The CDR3 length is 14 residues. CDR1 and CDR2 (germline): SGHNT, YYREEE (reference sequence). The V and J ends lost 0 bases and 1 base respectively, with 7 bases between them. CDR3 loop: CASSLEGVQETQYF. CDR3 DNA sequence: TGTGCCAGCAGCTTGGAGGGGGTCCAAGAGACCCAGTACTTC.

This chain links TRBV27 with TRBJ2-3; TRBD2 matches 9 bases. This CDR3 spans 15 amino acids. V trimming: 3 bases; J trimming: 0 bases; junction bases outside the gene matches: 1. The germline CDR1 and CDR2 sequences are MNHEY and SMNVEV (reference sequence). The CDR3 reads CASSLSGRSTDTQYF. The CDR3 DNA reads TGTGCCAGCAGTTTGAGCGGGAGGAGCACAGATACGCAGTATTTT.

The rearrangement joins TRBV12-3 or TRBV12-4 to TRBJ2-5; D is undetermined. The V gene lost 1 base and the J gene lost 5 bases, with 5 bases spanning the gap. CDR3 length: 12 amino acids. The DNA for the CDR3 is TGTGCCAGCAGTTTAGGTTGGGAGACCCAGTACTTC. Amino acids: CASSLGWETQYF.

This chain connects TRBV6-5 to TRBJ1-1; D call uncertain. The CDR3 is 14 amino acids. V lost 7 bases and J lost 2, with 14 bases in between. Germline V gives CDR1 MNHEY, CDR2 SVGAGI. The CDR3 loop is CASTRAPRNTEAFF. The CDR3 nucleotides read TGTGCCAGCACCCGCGCTCCTAGAAACACTGAAGCTTTCTTT.

The V call is TRBV7-9, the J call TRBJ1-3; 10 bases are a match to TRBD1. Trimming removed 5 bases from V and 5 bases from J; junction bases left unmatched: 9. Germline assignment: CDR1 SEHNR and CDR2 FQNEAQ (reference sequence). This CDR3 comprises 16 residues. CDR3 region: CASSPGTGALRNTIYF. CDR3 DNA: TGTGCCAGCAGCCCCGGGACAGGGGCGTTGAGAAACACCATATATTTT.

The chain's CDR3 is CASSRDNYGYTF. The DNA of the CDR3 is TGTGCCAGCAGTAGGGATAACTATGGCTACACCTTC. This chain connects TRBV2 to TRBJ1-2, with D unresolved. Trimming left V 5 bases short and J 1 base short, with 5 bases between. The germline V gene has CDR1 SNHLY and CDR2 FYNNEI. The CDR3 has 12 residues. The variable domain in full, with the rest retrieved from reference TRBV2 and TRBJ1-2, is EPEVTQTPSHQVTQMGQEVILRCVPISNHLYFYWYRQILGQKVEFLVSFYNNEISEKSEIFDDQFSVERPDGSNFTLKIRSTKLEDSAMYFCASSRDNYGYTFGSGTRLTVV.

This sequence joins TRBV30 and TRBJ1-1, with D possibly TRBD1 on 5 matching bases. V was shortened by 1 base and J by 4 bases, with 10 bases between the two germline ends. Germline CDR1 GTSNPN, CDR2 SVGIG (reference sequence). There are 13 residues in the CDR3. CDR3 bases: TGTGCCTGGAGTGCGGGGGATGGCACTGAAGCTTTCTTT. Protein sequence: CAWSAGDGTEAFF.

The chain combines TRBV7-2 with TRBJ2-1; 12 bases match TRBD2. Trimming cost V 3 bases and J 5 bases; bases outside gene matches: 8. The germline gives CDR1 SGHTA, CDR2 FQGNSA. The CDR3 has 17 amino acids. Here the CDR3 reads CASSFSLAGGPNNEQFF. In DNA form, the CDR3 reads TGTGCCAGCAGCTTCTCACTAGCGGGGGGTCCGAACAATGAGCAGTTCTTC.

The chain combines TRBV19 with TRBJ2-3; D is perhaps TRBD1 or TRBD2 (6 bases each). The CDR3 covers 14 residues. Between the trimmed V and J ends, which lost 7 bases and 0 bases, there was a span of 11 bases. CDR1 and CDR2 from the germline V gene are LNHDA and SQIVND (reference sequence). The CDR3 loop reads CASTTGRSTDTQYF. In DNA, the CDR3 is TGTGCCAGTACAACAGGGAGGAGCACAGATACGCAGTATTTT.

The chain has TRBV15 and TRBJ2-3; D is unclear. This CDR3 comprises 13 residues. V lost 1 base and J 3 bases, leaving 5 bases between the germline ends. Per the germline V gene, CDR1 is LNHNV and CDR2 is YYDKDF (reference sequence). CDR3: CATSRVGTDTQYF. The CDR3 coding sequence is TGTGCCACCAGCAGAGTTGGAACAGATACGCAGTATTTT.

J is TRBJ2-7 and V is TRBV7-2; 7 bases align to TRBD2. V was pared by 8 bases and J by 5 bases, with 9 bases of the junction left unmatched. The length of the CDR3 is 13 residues. The germline CDR1 and CDR2 sequences are SGHTA and FQGNSA. The CDR3 DNA reads TGTGCCAGCGCCCTCCCGGGAGGACACGAGCAGTACTTC. Protein sequence: CASALPGGHEQYF.

The J gene is TRBJ2-5, the V gene TRBV7-9; D is possibly TRBD1 (5 bases). The V gene's germline CDR1 is SEHNR and CDR2 FQNEAQ (reference sequence). This CDR3 contains 15 residues. Trimming shortened V by 5 bases and J by 1 base, and 14 bases separated the two germline ends. The CDR3 spells CASSPTIDSQETQYF. CDR3 in DNA: TGTGCCAGCAGCCCGACGATCGACAGCCAAGAGACCCAGTACTTC.

The table lists this clone with a count of one. The chain links TRBV27 to TRBJ2-1; 7 nucleotides line up with TRBD2. Germline CDR1 and CDR2: MNHEY and SMNVEV (reference sequence). The CDR3 is made up of 14 amino acids. V gave up 6 bases and J gave up 4 bases; unmatched junction bases: 6. In DNA, the CDR3 is TGTGCCAGCAGGAGCGGGACTACATACAATGAGCAGTTCTTC. Translation gives CASRSGTTYNEQFF.

The genes are TRBV2 and TRBJ1-6; TRBD1 might be the D (6 bases). CDR3 size: 16 residues. The V gene lost 6 bases and the J gene lost 6 bases, with 18 bases spanning the gap. The V gene's germline CDR1 is SNHLY and CDR2 FYNNEI. CDR3 in amino acids: CASRTQGRLGNSPLHF. CDR3 nucleotide sequence: TGTGCCAGCAGAACACAGGGAAGGCTGGGTAATTCACCCCTCCACTTT.